This entry lists 26 T cell receptor beta chains sequenced from one sample in a study of OX40 agonist ivuxolimab in advanced cancers. Measured with immunoSEQ multiplex PCR; TCRdb has only the in-frame clones, and not every one. The repertoire holds 97,000 or so clones, with 90% as singletons. Source: CD4+ or CD8+ T cells sorted from blood, taken in a trial of the OX40 agonist ivuxolimab. Receptors were obtained from an adult with an advanced solid tumor such as melanoma, head and neck, liver or kidney cancer.

V and J are TRBV6-6 and TRBJ2-7, with TRBD2 matching over 7 bases. The CDR3 sequence is 12 residues long. Germline V CDR1 and CDR2: MNHNY, SVGAGI (reference sequence). V was clipped by 5 bases and J by 6 bases; unmatched bases: 4. CDR3 sequence reads: CASSPGTTEQYF. CDR3 coding DNA: TGTGCCAGCAGTCCCGGGACTACCGAGCAGTACTTC.

This chain uses TRBV6-4 with TRBJ2-2; D unresolved. Germline lookup yields CDR1 MRHNA and CDR2 SNTAGT. The CDR3 is 13 residues long. V dropped 5 bases and J dropped 6 bases, with 10 bases sitting between them. This chain's CDR3 is CASSLAYPGELFF. Written as DNA, the CDR3 is TGTGCCAGCAGTTTAGCCTATCCCGGGGAGCTGTTTTTT.

In this sample, this clone turned up a few times. At the DNA level, this CDR3 is encoded by other sequences in the same sample as well. The chain combines TRBV9 with TRBJ1-5; TRBD1 might be the D (5 bases). The V end was cut by 2 bases, the J end by 3 bases, with 6 bases between. The CDR3 extends over 13 amino acids. CDR1 is SGDLS and CDR2 is YYNGEE in the germline V gene. This chain's CDR3 is CASSVTDNQPQHF. In DNA, the CDR3 is TGTGCCAGCAGCGTGACAGACAATCAGCCCCAGCATTTT.

The CDR3 loop is CASSALVGDTGELFF. DNA for the CDR3: TGTGCCAGTAGCGCATTGGTAGGGGACACCGGGGAGCTGTTTTTT. The chain couples TRBV19 to TRBJ2-2; maybe TRBD1 (5 bases). V lost 6 bases and J 3 bases, leaving 14 bases between the germline ends. Per the germline V gene, CDR1 is LNHDA and CDR2 is SQIVND (reference sequence). CDR3 length equals 15 residues.

The genes are TRBV14 and TRBJ2-1; the D is unclear. The CDR3 is 16 amino acids. Trimming shortened V by 2 bases and J by 11 bases, and 22 bases separated the two germline ends. CDR1 and CDR2 from the germline V gene are SGHDN and FVKESK. The CDR3 nucleotides read TGTGCCAGCAGCCAACCGGCAGGACGGAAAGTAATGCAGCAGTTCTTC. Protein sequence: CASSQPAGRKVMQQFF.

The V and J genes are TRBV7-2 and TRBJ1-1; D uncertain. V was clipped by 4 bases and J by 1 base, with 19 bases between them. The CDR3 extends over 17 amino acids. Germline V CDR1 and CDR2: SGHTA, FQGNSA. The CDR3 DNA follows: TGTGCCAGCAGCTACAGCTTCGGCCGCCCGGGGAACACTGAAGCTTTCTTT. This codes for CASSYSFGRPGNTEAFF. Combining the CDR3 with reference TRBV7-2 and TRBJ1-1 gives the whole variable domain GAGVSQSPSNKVTEKGKDVELRCDPISGHTALYWYRQSLGQGLEFLIYFQGNSAPDKSGLPSDRFSAERTGGSVSTLTIQRTQQEDSAVYLCASSYSFGRPGNTEAFFGQGTRLTVV.

This rearrangement joins TRBV7-9 to TRBJ2-1; D ambiguous. Per the germline V gene, CDR1 is SEHNR and CDR2 is FQNEAQ (reference sequence). The CDR3 totals 14 residues. The germline V and J ends were trimmed by 2 bases and 2 bases, with 7 bases remaining between them. CDR3 sequence: CASSLWVTYNEQFF. CDR3 bases: TGTGCCAGCAGCTTATGGGTCACCTACAATGAGCAGTTCTTC. Full variable domain (missing parts from reference TRBV7-9 and TRBJ2-1): DTGVSQNPRHKITKRGQNVTFRCDPISEHNRLYWYRQTLGQGPEFLTYFQNEAQLEKSRLLSDRFSAERPKGSFSTLEIQRTEQGDSAMYLCASSLWVTYNEQFFGPGTRLTVL.

The rearrangement links TRBV9 to TRBJ2-1; 9 bases match TRBD1. V dropped 1 base and J dropped 8; count of bases not matched to a gene: 13. The CDR3 covers 17 residues. Germline V gives CDR1 SGDLS, CDR2 YYNGEE. The CDR3 sequence: CASSVLTAGTGTHEQFF. The CDR3 nucleotides are TGTGCCAGCAGCGTACTCACCGCCGGGACAGGGACACATGAGCAGTTCTTC. The full variable domain, with the rest looked up from reference TRBV9 and TRBJ2-1, is DSGVTQTPKHLITATGQRVTLRCSPRSGDLSVYWYQQSLDQGLQFLIQYYNGEERAKGNILERFSAQQFPDLHSELNLSSLELGDSALYFCASSVLTAGTGTHEQFFGPGTRLTVL.

The rearrangement joins TRBV5-1 to TRBJ1-4; no clear D gene. Deletions cut 0 bases from V and 4 bases from J, with 13 bases between. This CDR3 comprises 16 residues. Germline V gene sequence: CDR1 SGHRS, CDR2 YFSETQ. The CDR3 loop reads CASSLGSPWGNEKLFF. CDR3 coding DNA: TGCGCCAGCAGCTTGGGGAGCCCCTGGGGTAATGAAAAACTGTTTTTT.

This clone appeared a few times. Relative to the germline gene, one junction end is altered; a read error may explain this. The gene calls are TRBV7-3 and TRBJ1-2; TRBD1 might be the D (6 bases). Per germline, CDR1 SGHTA and CDR2 FQGTGA. The CDR3 contains 14 residues. CDR3: CASSVTGTSDGYTF. The CDR3 DNA reads as TGTGCCAGCAGCGTAACTGGGACATCAGATGGCTACACCTTC.

The chain joins TRBV5-1 to TRBJ1-6; TRBD1 matches 9 bases. V lost 4 bases and J lost 9; bases outside the gene matches: 8. This CDR3 region has 15 residues. The germline V gene has CDR1 SGHRS and CDR2 YFSETQ. The CDR3 region has the DNA TGCGCCAGCAGCAACCCGACAGGGGGGAGTTCACCCCTCCACTTT. This encodes CASSNPTGGSSPLHF. Full variable domain (missing parts from reference TRBV5-1 and TRBJ1-6): KAGVTQTPRYLIKTRGQQVTLSCSPISGHRSVSWYQQTPGQGLQFLFEYFSETQRNKGNFPGRFSGRQFSNSRSEMNVSTLELGDSALYLCASSNPTGGSSPLHFGNGTRLTVT.

The V and J genes are TRBV4-2 and TRBJ1-3, with TRBD1 as a possible D gene (5 bases). V was trimmed by 3 bases and J by 0 bases, leaving 15 bases between them. Germline V lookup: CDR1 LGHNA, CDR2 YNFKEQ. CDR3 length: 17 residues. CDR3 in amino acids: CASSHPGLRSSGNTIYF. CDR3 bases: TGTGCCAGCAGCCATCCGGGACTGAGAAGCTCTGGAAACACCATATATTTT.

This chain uses TRBV25-1 with TRBJ1-2; 8 bases agree with TRBD1. V lost 4 bases and J lost 1; bases outside the gene matches: 2. The CDR3 contains 14 residues. CDR1 is MGHDK, CDR2 SYGVNS, per germline. The CDR3 is CASSVGQGNYGYTF. DNA of the CDR3: TGTGCCAGCAGTGTCGGACAGGGTAACTATGGCTACACCTTC.

The genes are TRBV19 and TRBJ2-3; D gene unclear. This CDR3 spans 14 amino acids. Trimming removed 3 bases from V and 0 bases from J, with 7 bases in between. Germline V CDR1 and CDR2: LNHDA, SQIVND (reference sequence). CDR3 in amino acids: CASSIQRSTDTQYF. The CDR3 DNA is TGTGCCAGTAGTATCCAGCGTAGCACAGATACGCAGTATTTT.

V gene TRBV5-6 combines with J gene TRBJ1-3, with TRBD1 as a possible D gene (5 bases). V was clipped by 3 bases and J by 4 bases, with 14 bases between them. The CDR3 covers 15 residues. From germline, CDR1 is SGHDT and CDR2 YYEEEE. The CDR3 bases are TGTGCCAGCAGCTACTCCGGACAAGCCGGAAACACCATATATTTT. Translation gives CASSYSGQAGNTIYF. Based on the CDR3 plus reference TRBV5-6 and TRBJ1-3, the full variable domain is DAGVTQSPTHLIKTRGQQVTLRCSPKSGHDTVSWYQQALGQGPQFIFQYYEEEERQRGNFPDRFSGHQFPNYSSELNVNALLLGDSALYLCASSYSGQAGNTIYFGEGSWLTVV.

V and J are TRBV19 and TRBJ1-5; D is unresolved. Germline CDR1 is LNHDA and CDR2 is SQIVND (reference sequence). V was pared by 4 bases and J by 2 bases, with 24 bases between. The CDR3 extends over 19 amino acids. CDR3 coding DNA: TGTGCCAGTAGTACTACTCACTCCATGGGAGGCACTGGCAATCAGCCCCAGCATTTT. As protein: CASSTTHSMGGTGNQPQHF.

V and J are TRBV7-8 and TRBJ2-1; D gene ambiguous. This CDR3 region has 16 residues. Trimming pared 3 bases from V and 0 bases from J, leaving 12 bases between. The germline CDR1 and CDR2 sequences are SGHVS and FQNEAQ. The CDR3 sequence: CASSLGLRSSYNEQFF. The CDR3 coding sequence is TGTGCCAGCAGCTTGGGTCTCAGGAGCTCCTACAATGAGCAGTTCTTC.

This clone has a single count. V is TRBV5-1 and J is TRBJ2-7, with D perhaps matching TRBD1 (6 bases). CDR3 size: 16 residues. Deletions cut 4 bases from V and 3 bases from J, with 20 bases between. Germline V gene data show CDR1 as SGHRS and CDR2 as YFSETQ. CDR3 bases: TGCGCCAGCAGCCCTAATTCCGGGACAACCCACTACGAGCAGTACTTC. It specifies CASSPNSGTTHYEQYF.

CDR3 coding DNA: TGCGCCAGCAGCAGAGGGGACAGGCCGAACACTGAAGCTTTCTTT. Encoded protein: CASSRGDRPNTEAFF. The chain has TRBV5-1 and TRBJ1-1; 8 nucleotides agree with TRBD1. The germline CDR1 and CDR2 sequences are SGHRS and YFSETQ. CDR3 length: 15 amino acids. V dropped 4 bases and J dropped 1; count of bases not matched to a gene: 6.

Regarding this clone: The junction does not match germline at one end; this may be a read error. This sample includes further DNA sequences coding for the same CDR3. This sequence joins TRBV28 and TRBJ2-7; D is uncertain. The CDR3 is 14 amino acids. The germline CDR1 and CDR2 sequences are MDHEN and SYDVKM. In DNA form, the CDR3 reads TGTGCCAGCAGTTTATTTGTACATCCCTACGAGCAGTACTTT. Encoded protein: CASSLFVHPYEQYF.

The sample holds one count of this clone. This chain joins TRBV5-1 and TRBJ2-7; TRBD1 matches 8 bases. This CDR3 is 13 amino acids long. Germline V gene data show CDR1 as SGHRS and CDR2 as YFSETQ. V trimming: 3 bases; J trimming: 3 bases; junction bases outside the gene matches: 2. As DNA, the CDR3 is TGCGCCAGCAGCTCAGGGACAGGCTACGAGCAGTACTTC. The encoded protein is CASSSGTGYEQYF. Supplemented by reference TRBV5-1 and TRBJ2-7, the full variable domain reads KAGVTQTPRYLIKTRGQQVTLSCSPISGHRSVSWYQQTPGQGLQFLFEYFSETQRNKGNFPGRFSGRQFSNSRSEMNVSTLELGDSALYLCASSSGTGYEQYFGPGTRLTVT.

The V call is TRBV5-1, the J call TRBJ2-3; TRBD2 is a possible D gene (5 bases). This CDR3 has 16 amino acids. Trimming stripped 3 bases from V and 3 bases from J, with 17 bases between. Germline V gives CDR1 SGHRS, CDR2 YFSETQ. Here the CDR3 DNA reads TGCGCCAGCAGCTCGGATAGCCGACCGGGGACAGATACGCAGTATTTT. This codes for CASSSDSRPGTDTQYF.

CDR3 sequence: CASSFAGGNEKLFF. The CDR3 DNA reads TGTGCCAGCAGTTTCGCAGGGGGTAACGAAAAACTGTTTTTT. The V call is TRBV28, the J call TRBJ1-4; 7 bases fit TRBD1. The CDR3 extends over 14 amino acids. CDR1 is MDHEN and CDR2 is SYDVKM in the germline V gene. Losses at the gene ends were 3 bases for V and 8 bases for J; bases not matched to a gene: 6.

The chain has TRBV19 and TRBJ2-1; TRBD2 agrees at 11 bases. V shed 7 bases and J 9 bases; nucleotides not matched to a gene: 8. CDR3 length equals 14 residues. The germline gives CDR1 LNHDA, CDR2 SQIVND (reference sequence). The CDR3 loop reads CASTPPGTSGEQFF. The CDR3 region has the DNA TGTGCCAGTACCCCCCCCGGGACTAGCGGTGAGCAGTTCTTC.

CDR3 residues: CASSFSLTYEQYF. The CDR3 coding sequence is TGTGCCAGCAGCTTCAGTTTAACCTACGAGCAGTACTTC. This chain connects TRBV7-2 to TRBJ2-7; no clear D gene. Germline V gives CDR1 SGHTA, CDR2 FQGNSA. The CDR3 loop spans 13 amino acids. The V gene lost 3 bases and the J gene lost 2 bases, with 8 bases spanning the gap.

This chain connects TRBV11-3 to TRBJ2-3; the match to TRBD1 covers 9 bases. The trim removed 5 bases at V and 2 bases at J, leaving 5 bases unmatched. Germline-derived CDR1 and CDR2 are SGHNT and YENEEA. The CDR3 extends over 15 amino acids. The CDR3 DNA follows: TGTGCCAGCAGCGGTGGGACAGGGTACACAGATACGCAGTATTTT. This codes for CASSGGTGYTDTQYF. The variable domain in full, with the rest retrieved from reference TRBV11-3 and TRBJ2-3, is EAGVVQSPRYKIIEKKQPVAFWCNPISGHNTLYWYLQNLGQGPELLIRYENEEAVDDSQLPKDRFSAERLKGVDSTLKIQPAELGDSAVYLCASSGGTGYTDTQYFGPGTRLTVL.